The clone carrying this T cell receptor beta chain was seen just once. The antigen remains undetermined. This sample stems from a study of molecular identifiers for immune sequencing clone quantification. As for the study in general: The replicates split RNA from roughly 20,000 or 100,000 naive CD8 cells five ways and sequenced four. General study results and limits: Naive cells had under 1% of molecules in clones above 20 RNA copies, effectors over 98%.

In preparing bulk TCR libraries, previously described methods and listed TCR primers were used. TCRdb called the PCR reads again in MiXCR, with one record for every CDR3 protein. The sample has some 650,000 distinct CDR3 sequences, just under 20% seen once; the top ten hold roughly 0.9%. The germline V gene encodes CDR1 SGHAT and CDR2 FQNNGV. Deletions cut 11 bases from V and 2 bases from J, with 13 bases between. This CDR3 spans 12 amino acids. Naive CD8 T cells were picked out by sorting for CD8+CD4-CCR7+CD45RA+. This chain links TRBV11-2 with TRBJ2-7; D is possibly TRBD1 (5 bases). The source is a human donor in good health. Some libraries in this study had Jurkat cell RNA spiked in. The sample taken for sequencing was naive CD8+ T cells from blood, with Jurkat cell RNA spiked in. Specified subset: FACS-sorted CD8+CD4-CCR7+CD45RA+ naive T cells. CDR3 residues: CADSLGAYEQYF. CDR3 DNA: TGTGCCGACAGCTTAGGGGCCTACGAGCAGTACTTC. Full variable domain (rest looked up from reference TRBV11-2 and TRBJ2-7): EAGVAQSPRYKIIEKRQSVAFWCNPISGHATLYWYQQILGQGPKLLIQFQNNGVVDDSQLPKDRFSAERLKGVDSTLKIQPAKLEDSAVYLCADSLGAYEQYFGPGTRLTVT.